This T cell receptor (beta chain) was identified during a study of cytomegalovirus exposure and HLA in healthy donors (dated by TCRdb to the late 2010s). Concerning the study at large: An earlier analysis of approximately 640 of the donors reported roughly 270 Gb of sequence data and 100 million to 140 million unique TCR beta sequences from about 179 million T cells. About 330 gigabases of sequencing data and 70 million to 100 million unique TCR sequences made up an early release that covered around 640 HLA-typed donors. Among the roughly 390 genotyped donors, around 79% belonged to the genetic ancestry cluster associated with self-reported Caucasian donors. The study was designed to test whether signatures of past pathogen exposure could be identified by cataloging public T cell receptors. The study used immunosequencing to profile the T cell repertoires of some 600 subjects and linked those repertoires to cytomegalovirus serostatus. A separate validation cohort of over 95 different subjects was used in addition to the 666-subject first cohort. To predict cytomegalovirus infection status, the study combined high-throughput TCR immunosequencing, statistical association of individual TCRs with disease status, and machine learning. In a later analysis, previously published TCR beta repertoires from several hundred donors were re-analyzed and high-resolution HLA genotyping was added so that TCR occurrence patterns could be studied. In the later analysis, no new phenotypic data were used to find candidate immune exposures; instead, reliance was placed on TCR beta sequences and their occurrence across donors. An earlier analysis of nearly 600 of the donors applied high-throughput TCR beta sequencing to assess whether each TCR beta V gene segment acted as functional or pseudogenic. Alongside the repertoire data, information on donor age, sex, ethnicity and CMV serostatus was compiled. A later genetic analysis took genome-wide SNP genotypes for about three fifths of the roughly 670 donors and used that subset as a discovery cohort. All discovery cohort repertoires had been generated on a single sequencing platform. Class I and class II HLA loci were covered by the typing at four-digit resolution. The number of donors typed differed by locus, with roughly 629-640 for A, B, C, DRB1 and DQB1, approximately 500 for DQA1, over 600 for DPA1, and around 450 for DPB1. Four to six DR-DQ haplotypes were handled as single units for association and clustering, since linkage in the cohort was strong. On average, roughly 250,000 unique TCR beta nucleotide sequences were sequenced per donor among 398 genotyped donors of the cohort, with roughly 18% of those sequences being non-productive. Findings and caveats that apply to the study as a whole: The presence/absence analyses assumed that sequencing depth was roughly uniform across donors, and that assumption may not be true. Because HLA typing was unavailable for some donors at each locus, only the typed subset was used in association tests. For the cohort, immune exposure information was limited to CMV serostatus. In a later analysis, several top co-occurrence clusters were reported to appear linked to parvovirus B19, influenza, CMV and Epstein-Barr virus. A further reported finding was that TCR beta sequences accurately predicted the HLA-A and HLA-B alleles for most subjects in the first cohort. The study listed 150 to 200 TCR beta chains as associated with cytomegalovirus. Assigning TCR associations to individual alleles was difficult when HLA alleles, especially DR and DQ, strongly co-occurred. In a later analysis, most CMV-associated TCR beta chains were found to appear HLA-restricted, with HLA associations seemingly driven largely by CMV exposure. According to the authors, the approach could potentially be generalized to other disease states and immunological phenotypes. A later analysis found that HLA-associated TCR beta chains were more clonally expanded and had lower generation probabilities than equally common non-associated chains. Because counts were too low, fewer than 20 rarely observed V segments, including chromosome 9 orphons, were excluded from the earlier analysis of 587 of the donors. According to a later analysis, TCR association rates differed among HLA loci, with DRB1 alleles showing the most associated TCRs and HLA-C alleles showing the fewest. Specific HLA alleles were associated with 15,000 to 20,000 TCR beta sequences at a false discovery rate of 0.05 in a later analysis. The classifier was reported to diagnose cytomegalovirus status with high specificity and sensitivity in both the original cohort and the validation cohort. A later genetic analysis associated a missense DCLRE1C variant with V-gene and J-gene trimming of TCR beta chains, and an independent cohort replicated the association. According to a later genetic analysis, donors in an Asian-associated ancestry cluster had fewer N-insertions in productive TCRs than the approximately 670-donor mean. In vitro tests confirmed that a few of the cytomegalovirus-associated TCR beta chains recognize cytomegalovirus antigens. Most TCR sequences were seen in very few donors, while some public TCRs were found in many individuals. A cluster of highly shared sequence variants was judged likely to represent a technical artifact of the sequencing pipeline. Only TCR beta chains were sequenced in this cohort, and the absence of alpha or paired-chain data limited detectable features. Broadly in line with IMGT annotations, most TCR beta V segments showed up in productive rearrangements about 90% or about 30% of the time in an earlier analysis of about 500 of the donors. Because the 87-base-pair reads could not distinguish some IMGT-functional V segments, including TRBV6-2 and TRBV6-3, those segments were excluded. Correlated functional status among segregating V segments might be attributable to linkage disequilibrium, but an unknown experimental factor could not be ruled out.

On this clone itself: The antigen it recognizes is unknown. No clone much larger than this one lies a single base away; base qualities are absent.

Between the V and J ends, shortened by 0 bases and 8 bases respectively, the junction contains 8 bases. The CDR3 runs 12 residues from the cysteine to the phenylalanine. Only the CDR3 part of the read is kept: 36 bases, read in frame from the first base. Via the germline V gene, CDR1 is SGDLS and CDR2 YYNGEE. Library creation used the immunoSEQ multiplex PCR assay. For the multiplex PCR, a mixture combining 60 forward primers for TCR Vbeta segments and 13 reverse primers for TCR Jbeta segments was used. The CDR3 region of rearranged TCR beta genes was amplified from genomic DNA by a multiplex PCR assay. On the Illumina HiSeq System, the amplified TCR beta libraries were sequenced as 87-base-pair reads. The original methods were these. In a later analysis, 70 million to 95 million unique TCR beta chains were counted across the 650 to 700 repertoires, and roughly 9.9 million of these chains were shared by at least two donors. A nearest-neighbor algorithm error-corrected the raw reads and collapsed the reads into unique sequences, merging closely related sequences to remove PCR and sequencing errors. CDR3 sequences were aligned to IMGT reference sequences to assign V, D and J gene segments. For a sequence to be retained, a match of at least six nucleotides to both a V gene segment and a J gene segment was required. A rearrangement counted as productive if the CDR3 had no stop codons and remained in frame with V and J, and every other rearrangement counted as non-productive. Following IMGT convention, CDR3 was defined as the stretch from the second conserved V-encoded cysteine to the conserved J-encoded phenylalanine. In an earlier analysis of around 640 of the donors, sequences lacking an unambiguous match to a single V gene segment were excluded. In an earlier analysis of approximately 560 of the donors, a V segment was called functional when productive rearrangements were above 56.7%, and segregating when the standard deviation between donors exceeded 5%. A statistical classification framework was built to diagnose cytomegalovirus status from the catalog of TCR beta chain sequences. V and J gene assignment, in a later analysis, came from comparing TCR nucleotide sequences with IMGT/GENE-DB human TR gene sequences. A later analysis assigned CDR3 sequences and most-parsimonious VDJ recombination scenarios with the TCRdist pipeline. In a later analysis, each TCR beta chain was defined by its CDR3 amino acid sequence together with its V-gene family, and reads lacking a unique V-gene family were excluded. In a later analysis, 450 to 600 highly shared, low-generation-probability nucleotide sequences were removed to address suspected cross-contamination and a sequencing artifact. In a later analysis, a clonal expansion index for each public chain was calculated from normalized within-repertoire ranks of inferred template counts. In a later analysis, generation probabilities were computed with a VDJ recombination model fitted to out-of-frame rearrangements, and the resulting probabilities were checked against IGoR. In a later analysis, hypergeometric tests were used to score TCR-TCR, TCR-HLA and TCR-CMV co-occurrence, with a repertoire-size bias correction applied to TCR pairs. In a later analysis, false discovery rates were estimated by permuting HLA or CMV assignments 20 times. In a later analysis, co-occurring TCRs were grouped using DBSCAN, with TCRdist sequence similarity added in when clustering inside HLA-allele-positive subsets. Repertoires with fewer than 30,000 or more than 120,000 public chains, plus five repertoires with anomalous nucleotide sharing, were excluded from co-occurrence clustering. The immuneACCESS repertoire file appears here via TCRdb, limited to in-frame rearrangements. These files lack a portion of the clones; in checked studies, under half of the deficit traces to unresolved V genes, and the cause of the others is not known. That table supplies the V and J calls and clone size; D and trimming were determined from the DNA. A total of around 140,000 clones appear in this sample, roughly 82% of them only once. The ten top clones hold roughly 3.2% of the sample.

The cohort consisted of some 670 healthy bone marrow donors. At the time of sampling, every cohort member was nominally healthy, though immune exposures that went unrecorded were likely present. The donor tested CMV seropositive and was one of the 289 seropositive cohort members. A peripheral blood sample was provided by each donor, and peripheral blood mononuclear cells were used for TCR beta sequencing. Genomic DNA extraction from the blood cell samples was performed with the Qiagen DNeasy Blood Extraction Kit. Recombination linked TRBV9 to TRBJ1-2, with no confidently assigned D gene. The origin of this receptor is a young man in good health and CMV-seropositive. Sequenced input: PBMCs. The CDR3 region reads CASSVGNTGYTF. The DNA sequence reads TGTGCCAGCAGCGTAGGTAACACCGGCTACACCTTC. Full variable domain (CDR3 extended with the reference TRBV9 and TRBJ1-2 proteins): DSGVTQTPKHLITATGQRVTLRCSPRSGDLSVYWYQQSLDQGLQFLIQYYNGEERAKGNILERFSAQQFPDLHSELNLSSLELGDSALYFCASSVGNTGYTFGSGTRLTVV.